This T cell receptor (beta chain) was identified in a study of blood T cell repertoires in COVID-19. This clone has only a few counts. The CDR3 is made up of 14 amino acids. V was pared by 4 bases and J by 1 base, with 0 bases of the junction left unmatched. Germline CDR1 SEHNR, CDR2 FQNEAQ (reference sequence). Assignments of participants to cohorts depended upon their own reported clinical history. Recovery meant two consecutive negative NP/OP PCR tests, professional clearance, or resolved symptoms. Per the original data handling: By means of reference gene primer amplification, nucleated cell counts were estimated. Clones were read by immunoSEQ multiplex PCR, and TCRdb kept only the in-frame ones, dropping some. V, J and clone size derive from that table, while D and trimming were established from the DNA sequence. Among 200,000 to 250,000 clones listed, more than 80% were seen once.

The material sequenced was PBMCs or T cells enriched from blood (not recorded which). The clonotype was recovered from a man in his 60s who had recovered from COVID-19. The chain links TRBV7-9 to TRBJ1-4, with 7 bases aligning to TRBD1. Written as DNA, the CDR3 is TGTGCCAGCAGCTACAGGGGAACTAATGAAAAACTGTTTTTT. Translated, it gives CASSYRGTNEKLFF.